This T cell receptor (beta chain) was observed in a study of shared clonotypes between healthy human individuals. Libraries were prepared by immunoSEQ multiplex PCR; TCRdb keeps only in-frame clonotypes and omits some of them. This repertoire shows about 2.5 million clones, 85% to 95% found once; its top ten account for around 0.4%. Germline trimming cut 6 bases from V and 11 bases from J; bases unmatched to any gene: 4. Germline loops: CDR1 SGHKS, CDR2 YYEKEE (reference sequence). The CDR3 extends over 13 amino acids. The sample taken for sequencing was naive CD4+ T cells from PBMCs. Subset of the sample: CD45RA+ positively selected. The V call is TRBV5-5, the J call TRBJ2-1, with 14 positions matching TRBD2. The sequence came from a young man in good health. Some clones in this sample may be carry-over from other donors' samples. The CDR3 nucleotides are TGTGCCAGCACCGGGACTAGCGGGAGTCAGCAGTTCTTC. Translating gives CASTGTSGSQQFF.